This T cell receptor beta chain appears in the sequencing data of a study of siplizumab effects on memory and regulatory T cells. Study results and limitations: Proliferating siplizumab-cultured Tregs lacked confirmed suppressive function.

In regard to this clone: The antigen is unknown.

CDR3 length: 11 amino acids. Trimming took off 1 base at V and 4 bases at J, with 4 bases between the two ends. From germline, CDR1 is DFQATT and CDR2 SNEGSKA (reference sequence). The protocol was immunoSEQ multiplex PCR, while the TCRdb copy is restricted to in-frame clones and leaves out a portion. The sample lists tens of thousands of clones, roughly nine tenths occurring once. The chain couples TRBV20-1 to TRBJ1-1; unclear D gene. Sequenced sample: CD8+ T cells sorted from blood. The sequence was collected from a human donor in good health. CDR3 DNA: TGCAGTGCTAGAGTCGGCACTGAAGCTTTCTTT. Translated: CSARVGTEAFF.